Sequencing of this T cell receptor beta chain was carried out in a study of blood T cell repertoires in COVID-19. The CDR3 sequence is 16 residues long. Germline CDR1 SGHTA, CDR2 FQGNSA. Losses at the gene ends were 2 bases for V and 5 bases for J; bases not matched to a gene: 6. Sequenced by immunoSEQ multiplex PCR; TCRdb stores in-frame clones only, minus some. In the table there are around 160,000 clones, around 84% of which are singletons. The gene calls are TRBV7-2 and TRBJ2-1, with 10 bases lining up with TRBD2. The sample consisted of peripheral blood. The source of this sequence is a man aged 55 to 70 with active or convalescent COVID-19. The CDR3 nucleotides are TGTGCCAGCAGCTTAAGCGGGGGACTAGCGAACAATGAGCAGTTCTTC. Translated: CASSLSGGLANNEQFF.